The 19 T cell receptor beta chains listed next were all sequenced from one sample in a study of T cell repertoires in cytomegalovirus infection (dated by TCRdb to about 2019). No antigen has been identified for these receptors. Per the publication, the treatment or condition label means: in vitro stimulation with specific CMV peptide epitopes to enrich CMV-specific T cells. Sequencing instrument: Illumina HiSeq 1500. The public reads were quality trimmed at Q25 with fastp and then assembled into clones with MiXCR by TCRdb, keeping productive beta chains. Every CDR3 protein is listed once, alongside the most common genes and DNA of its rows. Recorded for this sample are some 920,000 distinct CDR3 sequences; approximately 32% of them occurred a single time. 10% to 15% of the sample rests with the top ten. The sample was cultured CD8+ T cells from PBMCs, taken from culture after CMV antigen stimulation. These receptors were obtained from a human donor in good health (CMV status not recorded). Some clones in this sample may be carry-over from other donors' samples.

This clonotype was picked up a small number of times. The CDR3 DNA reads TGTGCCAGCAGCTTAAATGGAAGGCTTCTACCCTACGAGCAGTACGTC. This codes for CASSLNGRLLPYEQYV. J is TRBJ2-7 and V is TRBV11-1; D remains unclear. Deletions cut 2 bases from V and 2 bases from J, with 16 bases between. The length of the CDR3 is 16 residues. Germline V gives CDR1 SGHAT, CDR2 FQDESV (reference sequence).

This clonotype came up a few times. This chain joins TRBV2 and TRBJ2-3, with D possibly called TRBD1 or TRBD2 (5 bases each). CDR3 length: 13 residues. V lost 8 bases, J lost 6 bases, and 15 bases lay in between. CDR1 is SNHLY and CDR2 is FYNNEI in the germline V gene. CDR3 in DNA: TGTGCCAGCCCCGGGGCGGTGGAGGATACGCAGTATTTT. It is translated as CASPGAVEDTQYF.

The V call is TRBV7-9, the J call TRBJ2-3, with D maybe TRBD2 (6 bases). The CDR3 has 15 amino acids. Trimming shortened V by 0 bases and J by 4 bases, and 11 bases separated the two germline ends. The V gene's germline CDR1 is SEHNR and CDR2 FQNEAQ (reference sequence). CDR3 residues: CASSLAGGSADTQYF. The DNA of the CDR3 is TGTGCCAGCAGCTTAGCGGGGGGAAGCGCAGATACGCAGTATTTT.

The chain uses TRBV9 and TRBJ2-1; 7 nucleotides agree with TRBD2. CDR1 and CDR2 from the germline V gene are SGDLS and YYNGEE. Trimming removed 5 bases from V and 7 bases from J; junction bases left unmatched: 9. This CDR3 spans 14 amino acids. As DNA, the CDR3 is TGTGCCAGCAGACCTCCGGGACTACCTAATGAGCAGTTCTTC. As protein: CASRPPGLPNEQFF.

This clonotype was counted between two and nine times. The CDR3 region has the DNA TGTGCCAGTAGTCTGGCGGACAGGGGGTTTGATGAGCAGTTCTTC. It translates to CASSLADRGFDEQFF. The V and J genes are TRBV19 and TRBJ2-1; 10 bases map to TRBD1. Germline-derived CDR1 and CDR2 are LNHDA and SQIVND (reference sequence). The CDR3 is made up of 15 amino acids. The ends lost 5 bases at V and 8 bases at J; junction bases unmatched: 9.

The chain employs TRBV6-6 and TRBJ2-6; D unresolved. Trimming pared 6 bases from V and 1 base from J, leaving 13 bases between. The CDR3 is 16 amino acids. The germline V gene has CDR1 MNHNY and CDR2 SVGAGI (reference sequence). Here the CDR3 reads CASSLLATSGANVLTF. CDR3 in DNA: TGTGCCAGCAGCCTACTTGCGACATCTGGGGCCAACGTCCTGACTTTC.

This clonotype was picked up a small number of times. The rearrangement links TRBV4-1 to TRBJ2-1; 7 bases line up with TRBD2. Germline V CDR1 and CDR2: MGHRA, YSYEKL. The CDR3 contains 14 residues. V was clipped by 0 bases and J by 13 bases; unmatched bases: 9. The CDR3 is CASSQDGPLANQFF. The CDR3 DNA sequence: TGCGCCAGCAGCCAAGATGGCCCACTAGCGAACCAGTTCTTC.

This clonotype has just a few counts. In DNA, the CDR3 is TGTGCCAGCAGCTTGGAGGTTGGGACTAGCGGGCGCGAGCAGTACTTC. Its protein is CASSLEVGTSGREQYF. The rearrangement joins TRBV5-5 to TRBJ2-7, with 12 bases that match TRBD2. The CDR3 loop spans 16 amino acids. Germline CDR1 SGHKS, CDR2 YYEKEE (reference sequence). Trimming took 0 bases from V and 6 from J; bases not matched to a gene: 7.

This clonotype was recorded a few times. The chain uses TRBV10-1 and TRBJ2-1; 7 bases line up with TRBD1. CDR1 is WNHNN, CDR2 SYGVQD, per germline (reference sequence). This CDR3 region has 15 residues. Trimming removed 0 bases from V and 3 bases from J; junction bases left unmatched: 2. The CDR3 loop reads CASSESRTGYNEQFF. The CDR3 coding sequence is TGCGCCAGCAGTGAGTCAAGGACAGGCTACAATGAGCAGTTCTTC.

The J gene is TRBJ1-5, the V gene TRBV27; 7 bases match TRBD1. Losses at the gene ends were 2 bases for V and 6 bases for J; bases not matched to a gene: 16. The germline gives CDR1 MNHEY, CDR2 SMNVEV (reference sequence). This CDR3 has 18 residues. The CDR3 DNA is TGTGCCAGCAGTTTACTAGGGGACAGACCTTCAAACCCTCAGCCCCAGCATTTT. Protein: CASSLLGDRPSNPQPQHF.

The genes are TRBV7-9 and TRBJ2-2; 9 positions agree with TRBD1. The trim removed 2 bases at V and 6 bases at J, leaving 10 bases unmatched. CDR3 size: 17 residues. Germline values: CDR1 SEHNR, CDR2 FQNEAQ (reference sequence). CDR3 protein: CASSLKGTGKRPGELFF. CDR3 coding DNA: TGTGCCAGCAGCTTAAAAGGGACAGGGAAACGCCCCGGGGAGCTGTTTTTT.

This clonotype has more than one count but fewer than ten. The rearrangement uses TRBV11-2 and TRBJ1-1; D not certain. V lost 5 bases and J 3 bases, leaving 22 bases between the germline ends. CDR3 length equals 17 residues. Germline V gene lookup returns CDR1 SGHAT and CDR2 FQNNGV. The CDR3 reads CASSHSRRRGSDTEAFF. DNA for the CDR3: TGTGCCAGCAGCCATTCTCGTCGGCGGGGTTCAGACACTGAAGCTTTCTTT.

The chain has TRBV5-6 and TRBJ2-1; D call uncertain. The CDR3 covers 14 residues. With 4 bases removed from V and 10 bases from J, the gap between germline ends came to 18 bases. The germline gives CDR1 SGHDT, CDR2 YYEEEE. DNA for the CDR3: TGTGCCAGCAGCCCCACCACGGGTGGTGGGGAGCAGTTCTTC. It yields the protein CASSPTTGGGEQFF.

The table lists this clonotype with many counts. The V call is TRBV12-3 or TRBV12-4, the J call TRBJ2-5; TRBD2 matches 8 bases. The CDR3 is 15 amino acids. With 5 bases clipped from V and 10 bases from J, the junction kept 15 bases outside the gene matches. The CDR3 loop is CASSPPLTGGGSQYF. The CDR3 DNA is TGTGCCAGCAGTCCCCCCTTAACGGGGGGGGGGAGCCAGTACTTC.

This clonotype was seen ten or more times. J is TRBJ2-7 and V is TRBV7-9; D unclear. The V end was cut by 4 bases, the J end by 4 bases, with 11 bases between. The CDR3 totals 13 residues. CDR1 and CDR2 from the germline V gene are SEHNR and FQNEAQ (reference sequence). As DNA, the CDR3 is TGTGCCAGCAGCTCCTTGTCCGATTACGAGCAGTACGTC. Translating it yields CASSSLSDYEQYV.

This chain joins TRBV7-8 and TRBJ1-1; 8 bases line up with TRBD1. The trim removed 5 bases at V and 1 base at J, leaving 9 bases unmatched. The CDR3 has 16 amino acids. Germline CDR1 is SGHVS and CDR2 is FQNEAQ. The CDR3 sequence: CASSLLFGTGNTEAFF. CDR3 nucleotide sequence: TGTGCCAGCAGCCTACTCTTCGGGACAGGGAACACTGAAGCTTTCTTT.

The chain combines TRBV5-5 with TRBJ2-1; D tentatively reads TRBD1 or TRBD2 (6 bases each). V was shortened by 4 bases and J by 8 bases, with 16 bases between the two germline ends. Germline V gene lookup returns CDR1 SGHKS and CDR2 YYEKEE (reference sequence). This CDR3 is 14 amino acids long. The CDR3 DNA is TGTGCCAGCAGCCTCGGGGGCCCCGCATATGAGCAGTTCTTC. This encodes CASSLGGPAYEQFF. The full variable domain, with the rest looked up from reference TRBV5-5 and TRBJ2-1, is DAGVTQSPTHLIKTRGQQVTLRCSPISGHKSVSWYQQVLGQGPQFIFQYYEKEERGRGNFPDRFSARQFPNYSSELNVNALLLGDSALYLCASSLGGPAYEQFFGPGTRLTVL.

Notes on this clonotype: The germline gene is not matched at one end of the junction; a read error may be the cause. The chain has TRBV29-1 and TRBJ2-7; 9 bases are shared with TRBD1. This CDR3 has 14 amino acids. Per the germline V gene, CDR1 is SQVTM and CDR2 is ANQGSEA. The CDR3 DNA reads TGCAGCGTCGAAGGGGACAGGGCACCCTACGAGCAGTACTTC. It codes for CSVEGDRAPYEQYF.

This clonotype showed up just a few times. The genes are TRBV6-2 or TRBV6-3 and TRBJ1-1; D is ambiguous. CDR3 length equals 12 residues. CDR1 and CDR2 from the germline V gene are MNHEY and SVGEGT. V lost 5 bases, J lost 4 bases, and 8 bases lay in between. The CDR3 bases are TGTGCCAGCAGTGACTGGGGCACTGAAGCTTTCTTT. The encoded protein is CASSDWGTEAFF.